This is a list of T cell receptor beta chains from one sample in a study of shared clonotypes between healthy human individuals. The repertoire was sequenced with immunoSEQ multiplex PCR; TCRdb's copy has only in-frame clones and lacks some. The top ten clones hold approximately 0.36% of a sample with around 2.5 million clones, 80% to 95% of them seen once. Sequenced input: naive CD4+ T cells from PBMCs. Source of these receptors: a man between 18 and 29 years old in good health. Some clones in this sample may be carry-over from other donors' samples. CDR3s include the opening cysteine and the closing phenylalanine or tryptophan. Fields, in order: V gene, J gene, D gene, clone size, CDR3 protein, CDR3 DNA. D genes are given only for firm matches. Only some rows state a clone size, as once, few, many or a class for expanded clones.

>TRBV10-1|TRBJ1-3|TRBD1|-
CASRGTGSGNTIYF
TGCGCCAGCAGGGGGACAGGGTCTGGAAACACCATATATTTT
>TRBV6-5|TRBJ1-1|TRBD1|-
CATNKEGATEAFF
TGTGCCACTAACAAGGAGGGGGCGACTGAAGCTTTCTTT
>TRBV2|TRBJ1-5|TRBD1|few
CASSVRQGVVQPQHF
TGTGCCAGCAGTGTGAGGCAGGGGGTAGTTCAGCCCCAGCATTTT
>TRBV4-1|TRBJ1-2|TRBD1|-
CASSQPLTGSYGYTF
TGCGCCAGCAGCCAACCCCTGACAGGGAGCTATGGCTACACCTTC
>TRBV6-6|TRBJ1-2|TRBD1|-
CASSFQGAHTF
TGTGCCAGCAGTTTCCAGGGGGCGCACACCTTC
>TRBV6-5|TRBJ1-4|-|-
CASSIKGTKLFF
TGTGCCAGCAGTATTAAGGGAACAAAACTGTTTTTT
>TRBV11-3|TRBJ2-5|TRBD1|-
CASSLGTGSPETQYF
TGTGCCAGCAGCTTAGGGACAGGCTCCCCAGAGACCCAGTACTTC
>TRBV5-6|TRBJ2-2|-|-
CASSVMTGTGELFF
TGTGCCAGCAGTGTAATGACTGGCACCGGGGAGCTGTTTTTT
>TRBV5-1|TRBJ1-1|TRBD1|-
CASSSTGAANTEAFF
TGCGCCAGCAGCTCGACAGGGGCCGCGAACACTGAAGCTTTCTTT
>TRBV27|TRBJ2-1|-|-
CASSFFNEQFF
TGTGCCAGCAGTTTCTTCAATGAGCAGTTCTTC
>TRBV7-2|TRBJ1-5|-|-
CASSLSGPSYQPQHF
TGTGCCAGTAGCTTATCTGGGCCCAGCTATCAGCCCCAGCATTTT
>TRBV18|TRBJ2-5|TRBD1|-
CASSLWTGNQETQYF
TGTGCCAGCTCACTATGGACAGGGAACCAAGAGACCCAGTACTTC
>TRBV14|TRBJ1-4|-|-
CASSQDWRPTNEKLFF
TGTGCCAGCAGCCAAGACTGGCGTCCAACTAATGAAAAACTGTTTTTT
>TRBV6-7|TRBJ2-7|TRBD2|-
CASSYPRLAGVRYEQYF
TGTGCCAGCAGTTACCCCCGACTAGCGGGAGTAAGGTACGAGCAGTACTTC
>TRBV9|TRBJ2-5|-|-
CASSVALGYEETQYF
TGTGCCAGCAGCGTAGCTTTGGGTTACGAGGAGACCCAGTACTTC
>TRBV5-1|TRBJ2-1|-|-
CASNLPGSYNEQFF
TGCGCCAGCAACCTCCCGGGCTCCTACAATGAGCAGTTCTTC
>TRBV2|TRBJ1-5|TRBD1|-
CASSKTGRRQPQHF
TGTGCCAGCAGTAAGACAGGGAGAAGGCAGCCCCAGCATTTT
>TRBV5-1|TRBJ2-1|-|-
CASSLAVSYNEQFF
TGCGCCAGCAGCTTGGCCGTATCCTACAATGAGCAGTTCTTC
>TRBV28|TRBJ2-7|TRBD1|-
CASSFQGQGFNEQYF
TGTGCCAGCAGTTTTCAAGGACAGGGGTTCAACGAGCAGTACTTC
>TRBV30|TRBJ2-5|TRBD2|-
CAFTDGTSGQETQYF
TGTGCCTTTACCGATGGGACTAGCGGACAAGAGACCCAGTACTTC
>TRBV5-1|TRBJ2-2|-|once
CASSPRVLGPGELFF
TGCGCCAGCAGCCCCCGGGTCCTAGGCCCCGGGGAGCTGTTTTTT
>TRBV7-3|TRBJ2-1|TRBD2|-
CASSLTSGTLNEQFF
TGTGCCAGCAGCTTAACTAGCGGGACTCTTAATGAGCAGTTCTTC
>TRBV19|TRBJ2-7|-|-
CASMGYDRSSYEQYF
TGTGCCAGTATGGGCTATGACCGAAGCTCCTACGAGCAGTACTTC
>TRBV18|TRBJ2-1|-|-
CASSPRASAYNEQFF
TGTGCCAGCTCACCACGAGCTAGCGCTTACAATGAGCAGTTCTTC
>TRBV28|TRBJ2-1|-|-
CASSLSRSYNEQFF
TGTGCCAGCAGTTTGAGCCGCTCCTACAATGAGCAGTTCTTC
>TRBV5-6|TRBJ2-7|TRBD1|-
CASSLAGTGSYYEQYF
TGTGCCAGCAGCTTGGCCGGGACAGGGAGTTACTACGAGCAGTACTTC
>TRBV21-1|TRBJ1-1|-|-
CASSKGRGHHYRRDHTEAFF
TGTGCCAGCAGCAAAGGCAGGGGCCACCACTACCGAAGAGACCACACTGAAGCTTTCTTT
>TRBV11-1|TRBJ1-2|-|-
CASSTGLRGYTF
TGTGCCAGCAGCACCGGGTTGCGCGGCTACACCTTC
>TRBV11-1|TRBJ2-2|-|-
CASSLLGGPNTGELFF
TGTGCCAGCAGCCTCCTTGGGGGACCGAACACCGGGGAGCTGTTTTTT
>TRBV10-3|TRBJ1-5|TRBD1|once
CAISETADRGNQPQHF
TGTGCCATCAGTGAGACAGCAGACAGGGGCAATCAGCCCCAGCATTTT
>TRBV13|TRBJ2-7|TRBD2|-
CASSLRRLADSYEQYF
TGTGCCAGCAGCTTACGTCGGCTAGCGGACTCCTACGAGCAGTACTTC
>TRBV27|TRBJ1-2|-|-
CASSSRGRIGYTF
TGTGCCAGCAGTTCCAGGGGTAGGATCGGCTACACCTTC
>TRBV5-4|TRBJ2-6|-|-
CASSLAATGANVLTF
TGTGCCAGCAGCTTGGCCGCGACTGGGGCCAACGTCCTGACTTTC
>TRBV18|TRBJ2-1|TRBD2|-
CASSLRLAGVYEQFF
TGTGCCAGCTCACTCCGACTAGCGGGAGTTTATGAGCAGTTCTTC
>TRBV19|TRBJ2-1|TRBD2|-
CASSIDLAGDEQFF
TGTGCCAGTAGTATAGATCTAGCGGGCGATGAGCAGTTCTTC
>TRBV4-1|TRBJ1-2|-|-
CASSPQQGANYGYTF
TGCGCCAGCAGCCCGCAACAGGGAGCTAACTATGGCTACACCTTC
>TRBV7-6|TRBJ2-1|TRBD1|once
CASSSRQGNEQFF
TGTGCCAGCAGCTCCCGACAGGGAAATGAGCAGTTCTTC
>TRBV11-2|TRBJ2-5|-|-
CASTPRQWGEETQYF
TGTGCCAGCACCCCCCGACAGTGGGGCGAAGAGACCCAGTACTTC
>TRBV6-5|TRBJ2-6|-|-
CASTTPLGANVLTF
TGTGCCAGCACCACCCCGTTGGGGGCCAACGTCCTGACTTTC
>TRBV4-1|TRBJ1-4|-|-
CASSPEGLRTNEKLFF
TGCGCCAGCAGCCCCGAGGGCCTGAGGACTAATGAAAAACTGTTTTTT
>TRBV11-2|TRBJ2-1|-|-
CASSSLRQTPKNEQFF
TGTGCCAGCAGCTCCTTACGACAAACCCCAAAAAATGAGCAGTTCTTC
>TRBV7-9|TRBJ1-3|-|-
CASSPRGSPGNTIYF
TGTGCCAGCAGCCCTAGAGGCAGTCCTGGAAACACCATATATTTT